The rows below give T cell receptor beta chains drawn from one sample of a study of control samples from healthy donors and cancer patients. This table comes from immunoSEQ multiplex PCR, and its TCRdb copy is limited to in-frame clones, with some not included. The data contain about 63,000 clones, roughly 85% of them singletons. Material: blood. The source is a man aged 40-55 years in good health. The CDR3 runs from the conserved cysteine through the conserved F or W. A D gene is named only where the DNA matches it firmly. Size is stated for part of the rows, as once, few or many counts, or as a class when the clone is expanded.

V gene,D gene,J gene,clone size,CDR3 protein,CDR3 DNA
TRBV7-2,TRBD1,TRBJ1-1,once,CASSRTGRTEAFF,TGTGCCAGCAGCCGGACAGGGAGGACTGAAGCTTTCTTT
TRBV28,TRBD2,TRBJ2-1,-,CASNFGLAGGNEQFF,TGTGCCAGCAACTTCGGACTAGCGGGAGGCAATGAGCAGTTCTTC
TRBV9,TRBD1,TRBJ1-4,few,CASSPVRGQGAVEKLFF,TGTGCCAGCAGCCCCGTTAGGGGACAGGGGGCGGTTGAAAAACTGTTTTTT
TRBV6-5,-,TRBJ1-5,-,CASTPRGNYQPQHF,TGTGCCAGCACTCCTCGGGGAAACTATCAGCCCCAGCATTTT
TRBV2,-,TRBJ2-5,-,CASRDQETQYF,TGTGCCAGCAGGGATCAAGAGACCCAGTACTTC
TRBV4-3,-,TRBJ2-6,-,CASSEPDSTAPLTNSGANVLTF,TGCGCCAGCAGCGAACCAGACAGTACTGCACCCCTTACGAACTCTGGGGCCAACGTCCTGACTTTC
TRBV2,-,TRBJ1-5,few,CASSGNNQPQHF,TGTGCCAGCAGTGGGAACAATCAGCCCCAGCATTTT
TRBV4-3,TRBD2,TRBJ2-1,-,CASGFGLAEYNEQFF,TGCGCCAGCGGTTTCGGGCTAGCGGAGTACAATGAGCAGTTCTTC
TRBV5-4,-,TRBJ2-4,-,CASSYNRALSAIQYF,TGTGCCAGCAGCTATAACCGGGCCCTAAGCGCCATTCAGTACTTC
TRBV27,TRBD1,TRBJ1-1,once,CASSLSARGLSNTEAFF,TGTGCCAGCAGTTTATCCGCCAGGGGGCTTAGTAACACTGAAGCTTTCTTT
TRBV6-1,-,TRBJ1-6,-,CASSETPGLYSPLHF,TGTGCCAGCAGTGAAACCCCGGGTCTCTATTCACCCCTCCACTTT